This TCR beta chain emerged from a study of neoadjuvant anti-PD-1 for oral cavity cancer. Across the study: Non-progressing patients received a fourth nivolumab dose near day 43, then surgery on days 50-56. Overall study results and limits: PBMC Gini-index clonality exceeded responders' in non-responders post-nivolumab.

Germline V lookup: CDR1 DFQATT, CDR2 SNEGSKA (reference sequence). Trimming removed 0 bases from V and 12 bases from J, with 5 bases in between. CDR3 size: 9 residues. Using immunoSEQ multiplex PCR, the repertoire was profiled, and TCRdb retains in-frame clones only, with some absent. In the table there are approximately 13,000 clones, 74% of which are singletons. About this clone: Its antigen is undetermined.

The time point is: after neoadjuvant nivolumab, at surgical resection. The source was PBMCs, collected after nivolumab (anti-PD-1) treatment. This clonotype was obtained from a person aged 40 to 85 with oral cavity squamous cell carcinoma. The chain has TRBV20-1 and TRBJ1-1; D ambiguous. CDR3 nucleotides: TGCAGTGCTAGAGATGGGCCTTTCTTT. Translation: CSARDGPFF.